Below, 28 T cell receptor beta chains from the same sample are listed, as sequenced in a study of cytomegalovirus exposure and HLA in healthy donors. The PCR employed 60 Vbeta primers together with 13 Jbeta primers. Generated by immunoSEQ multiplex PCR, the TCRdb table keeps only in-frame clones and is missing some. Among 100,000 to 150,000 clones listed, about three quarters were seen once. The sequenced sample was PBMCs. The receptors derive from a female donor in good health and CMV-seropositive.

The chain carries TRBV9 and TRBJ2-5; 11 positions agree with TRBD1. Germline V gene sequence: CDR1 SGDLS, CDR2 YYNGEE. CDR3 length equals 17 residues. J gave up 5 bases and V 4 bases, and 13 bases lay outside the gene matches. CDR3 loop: CASSLSSGQGARETQYF. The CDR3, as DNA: TGTGCCAGCAGCCTGTCGTCTGGACAGGGGGCGAGGGAGACCCAGTACTTC.

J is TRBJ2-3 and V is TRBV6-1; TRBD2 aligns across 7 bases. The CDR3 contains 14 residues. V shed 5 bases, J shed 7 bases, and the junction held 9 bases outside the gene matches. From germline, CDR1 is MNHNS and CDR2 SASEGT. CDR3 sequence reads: CASSSELASHTQYF. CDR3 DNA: TGTGCCAGCAGTTCGGAACTAGCGTCGCATACGCAGTATTTT.

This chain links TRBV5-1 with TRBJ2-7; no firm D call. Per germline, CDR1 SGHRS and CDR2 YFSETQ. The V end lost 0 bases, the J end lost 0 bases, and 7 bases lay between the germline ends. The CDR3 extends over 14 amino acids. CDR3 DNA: TGCGCCAGCAGCTTGGAGCTCGACTCCTACGAGCAGTACTTC. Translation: CASSLELDSYEQYF.

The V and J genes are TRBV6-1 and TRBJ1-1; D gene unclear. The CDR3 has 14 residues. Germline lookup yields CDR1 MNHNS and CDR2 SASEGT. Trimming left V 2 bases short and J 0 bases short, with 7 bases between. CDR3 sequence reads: CASSELHMNTEAFF. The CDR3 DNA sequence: TGTGCCAGCAGTGAACTCCACATGAACACTGAAGCTTTCTTT.

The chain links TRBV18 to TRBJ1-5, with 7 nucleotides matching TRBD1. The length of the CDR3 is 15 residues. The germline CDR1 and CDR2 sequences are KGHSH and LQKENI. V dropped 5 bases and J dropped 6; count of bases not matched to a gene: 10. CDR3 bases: TGTGCCAGCTCATCGGAGACAGGGACGGGTCAGCCCCAGCATTTT. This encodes CASSSETGTGQPQHF.

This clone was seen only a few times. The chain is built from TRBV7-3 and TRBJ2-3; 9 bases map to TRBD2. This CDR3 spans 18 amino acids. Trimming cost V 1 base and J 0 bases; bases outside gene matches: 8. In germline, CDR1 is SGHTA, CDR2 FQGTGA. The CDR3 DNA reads TGTGCCAGCAGCTTAAGGGGGCGGGGGGGGACTAGCACAGATACGCAGTATTTT. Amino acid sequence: CASSLRGRGGTSTDTQYF.

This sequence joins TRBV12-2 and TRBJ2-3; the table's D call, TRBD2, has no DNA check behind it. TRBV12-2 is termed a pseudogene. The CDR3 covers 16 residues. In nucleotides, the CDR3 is TGTGCAAGTCGCTACCAAGTTAGGAGCGGGAGGGCCATTGTTGAGTTT. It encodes CASRYQVRSGRAIVEF.

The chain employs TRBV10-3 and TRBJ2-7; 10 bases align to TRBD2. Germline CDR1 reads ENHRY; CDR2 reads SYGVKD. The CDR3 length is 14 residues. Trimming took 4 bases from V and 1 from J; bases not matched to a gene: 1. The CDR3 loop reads CAISGGLASYEQYF. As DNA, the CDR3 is TGTGCCATCAGTGGGGGACTAGCGTCCTACGAGCAGTACTTC.

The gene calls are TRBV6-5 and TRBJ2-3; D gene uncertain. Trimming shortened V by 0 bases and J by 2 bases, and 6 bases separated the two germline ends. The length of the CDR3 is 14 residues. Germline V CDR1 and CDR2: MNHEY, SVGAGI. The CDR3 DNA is TGTGCCAGCAGTTACTCGATGGCCACAGATACGCAGTATTTT. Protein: CASSYSMATDTQYF.

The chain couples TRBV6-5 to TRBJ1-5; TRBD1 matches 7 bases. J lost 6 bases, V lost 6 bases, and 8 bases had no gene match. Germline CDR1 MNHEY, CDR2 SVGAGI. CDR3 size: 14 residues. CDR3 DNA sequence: TGTGCCAGCAGAAAAAGACAGGGTACTCAGCCCCAGCATTTT. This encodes CASRKRQGTQPQHF.

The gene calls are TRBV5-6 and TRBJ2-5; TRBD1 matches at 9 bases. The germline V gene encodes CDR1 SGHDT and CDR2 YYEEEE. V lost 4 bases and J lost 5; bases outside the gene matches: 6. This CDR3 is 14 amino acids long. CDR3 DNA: TGTGCCAGCAGCAGATTCGGACAGGGGGAGACCCAGTACTTC. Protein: CASSRFGQGETQYF.

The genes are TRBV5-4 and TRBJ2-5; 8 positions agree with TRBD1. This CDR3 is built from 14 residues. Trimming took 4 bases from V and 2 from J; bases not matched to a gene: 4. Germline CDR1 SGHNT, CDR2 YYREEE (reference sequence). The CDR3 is CASSQGQAQETQYF. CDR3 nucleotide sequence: TGTGCCAGCAGCCAGGGACAGGCGCAAGAGACCCAGTACTTC.

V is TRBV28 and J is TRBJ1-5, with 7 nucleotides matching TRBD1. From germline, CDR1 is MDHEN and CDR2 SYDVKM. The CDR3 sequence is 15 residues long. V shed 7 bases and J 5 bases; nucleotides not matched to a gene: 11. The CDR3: CASNGGTAPHQPQHF. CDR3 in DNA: TGTGCCAGCAATGGCGGGACAGCCCCACATCAGCCCCAGCATTTT.

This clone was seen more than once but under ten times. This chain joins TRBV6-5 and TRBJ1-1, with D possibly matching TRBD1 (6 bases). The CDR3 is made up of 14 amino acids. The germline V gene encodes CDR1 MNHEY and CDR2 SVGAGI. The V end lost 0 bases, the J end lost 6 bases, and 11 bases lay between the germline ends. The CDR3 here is CASSYSGWGPEAFF. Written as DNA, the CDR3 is TGTGCCAGCAGTTACTCGGGGTGGGGGCCTGAAGCTTTCTTT.

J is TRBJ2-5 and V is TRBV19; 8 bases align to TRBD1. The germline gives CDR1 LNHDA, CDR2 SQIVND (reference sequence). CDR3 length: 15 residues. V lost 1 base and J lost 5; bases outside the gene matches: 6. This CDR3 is CASSIAQGADETQYF. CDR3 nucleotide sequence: TGTGCCAGTAGTATAGCCCAGGGGGCCGATGAGACCCAGTACTTC.

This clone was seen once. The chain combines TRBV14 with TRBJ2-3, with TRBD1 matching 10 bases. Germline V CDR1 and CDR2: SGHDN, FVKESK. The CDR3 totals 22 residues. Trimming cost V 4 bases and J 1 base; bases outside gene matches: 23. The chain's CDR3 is CASSLSRGQGTRHRVGTDTQYF. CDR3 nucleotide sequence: TGTGCCAGCAGCCTATCCCGGGGACAGGGGACCCGACATCGGGTCGGCACAGATACGCAGTATTTT. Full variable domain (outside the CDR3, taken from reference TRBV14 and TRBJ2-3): EAGVTQFPSHSVIEKGQTVTLRCDPISGHDNLYWYRRVMGKEIKFLLHFVKESKQDESGMPNNRFLAERTGGTYSTLKVQPAELEDSGVYFCASSLSRGQGTRHRVGTDTQYFGPGTRLTVL.

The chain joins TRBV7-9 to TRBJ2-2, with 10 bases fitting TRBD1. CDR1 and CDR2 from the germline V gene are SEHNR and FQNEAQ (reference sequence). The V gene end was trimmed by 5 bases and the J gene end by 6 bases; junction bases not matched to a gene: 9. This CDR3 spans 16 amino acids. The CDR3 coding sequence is TGTGCCAGCAGCCCAAGTGGGACAGGGGCGGCCGGGGAGCTGTTTTTT. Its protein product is CASSPSGTGAAGELFF.

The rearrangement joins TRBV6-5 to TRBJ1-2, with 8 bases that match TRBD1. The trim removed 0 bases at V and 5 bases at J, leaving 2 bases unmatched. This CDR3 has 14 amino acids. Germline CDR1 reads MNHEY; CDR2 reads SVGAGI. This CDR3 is CASSYSRTGYGYTF. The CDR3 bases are TGTGCCAGCAGTTACTCGAGGACAGGGTATGGCTACACCTTC.

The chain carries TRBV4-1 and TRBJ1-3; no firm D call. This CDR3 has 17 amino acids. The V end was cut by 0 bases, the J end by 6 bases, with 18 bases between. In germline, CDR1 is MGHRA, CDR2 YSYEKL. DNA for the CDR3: TGCGCCAGCAGCCAAGATAGTTTCCAGGCCGCTGTAAACACCATATATTTT. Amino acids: CASSQDSFQAAVNTIYF.

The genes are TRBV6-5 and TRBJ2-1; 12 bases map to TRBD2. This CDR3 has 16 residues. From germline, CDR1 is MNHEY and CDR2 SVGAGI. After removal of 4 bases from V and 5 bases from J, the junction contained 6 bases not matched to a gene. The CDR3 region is CASSSPTSGGHNEQFF. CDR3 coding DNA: TGTGCCAGCAGTTCCCCGACTAGCGGGGGCCACAATGAGCAGTTCTTC.

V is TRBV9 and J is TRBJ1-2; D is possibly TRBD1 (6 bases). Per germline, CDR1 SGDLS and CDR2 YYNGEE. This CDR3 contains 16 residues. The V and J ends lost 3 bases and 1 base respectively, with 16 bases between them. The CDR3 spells CASSDNRVASNYGYTF. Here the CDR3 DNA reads TGTGCCAGCAGCGATAACAGGGTTGCCAGTAACTATGGCTACACCTTC. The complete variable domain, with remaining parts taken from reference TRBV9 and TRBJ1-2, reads DSGVTQTPKHLITATGQRVTLRCSPRSGDLSVYWYQQSLDQGLQFLIQYYNGEERAKGNILERFSAQQFPDLHSELNLSSLELGDSALYFCASSDNRVASNYGYTFGSGTRLTVV.

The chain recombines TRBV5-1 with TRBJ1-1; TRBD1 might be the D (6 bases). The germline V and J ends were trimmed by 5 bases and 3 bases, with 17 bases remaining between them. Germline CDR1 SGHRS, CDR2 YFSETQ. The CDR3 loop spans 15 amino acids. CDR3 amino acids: CASRNNRESDTEAFF. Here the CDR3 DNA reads TGCGCCAGCAGAAACAACAGGGAGTCGGACACTGAAGCTTTCTTT.

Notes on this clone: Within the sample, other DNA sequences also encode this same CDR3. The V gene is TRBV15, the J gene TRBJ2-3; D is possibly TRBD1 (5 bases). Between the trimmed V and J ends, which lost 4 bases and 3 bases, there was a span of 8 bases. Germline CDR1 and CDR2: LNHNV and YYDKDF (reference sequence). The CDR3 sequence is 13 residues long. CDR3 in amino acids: CATSTGQTDTQYF. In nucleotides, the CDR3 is TGTGCCACCAGCACCGGACAAACAGATACGCAGTATTTT.

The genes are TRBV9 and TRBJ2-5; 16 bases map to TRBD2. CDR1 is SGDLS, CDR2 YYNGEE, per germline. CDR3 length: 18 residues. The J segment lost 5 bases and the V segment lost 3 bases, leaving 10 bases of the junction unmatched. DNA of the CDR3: TGTGCCAGCAGCGGCGAGGGGACTAGCGGGGGGGACGGGGAGACCCAGTACTTC. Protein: CASSGEGTSGGDGETQYF.

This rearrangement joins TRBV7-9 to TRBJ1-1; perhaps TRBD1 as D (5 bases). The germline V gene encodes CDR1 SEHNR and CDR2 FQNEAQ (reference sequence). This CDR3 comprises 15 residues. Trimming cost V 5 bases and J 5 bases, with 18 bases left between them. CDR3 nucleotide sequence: TGTGCCAGCAGCCAAAGAAACCAGGGAACGACTGAAGCTTTCTTT. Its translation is CASSQRNQGTTEAFF.

The DNA for the CDR3 is TGTGCCAGCAGTGAGATAGGACGGGGATTTTCTGGAAACACCATATATTTT. Protein: CASSEIGRGFSGNTIYF. This chain joins TRBV25-1 and TRBJ1-3; D gene unclear. Per the germline V gene, CDR1 is MGHDK and CDR2 is SYGVNS. Trimming stripped 3 bases from V and 1 base from J, with 16 bases between. The CDR3 extends over 17 amino acids.

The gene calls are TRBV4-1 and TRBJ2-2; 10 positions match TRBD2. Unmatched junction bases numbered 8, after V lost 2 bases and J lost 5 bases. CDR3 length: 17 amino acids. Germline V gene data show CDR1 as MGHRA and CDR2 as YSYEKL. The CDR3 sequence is CASSQIQLAGRTGELFF. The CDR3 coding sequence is TGCGCCAGCAGCCAAATTCAACTAGCGGGGAGAACCGGGGAGCTGTTTTTT.

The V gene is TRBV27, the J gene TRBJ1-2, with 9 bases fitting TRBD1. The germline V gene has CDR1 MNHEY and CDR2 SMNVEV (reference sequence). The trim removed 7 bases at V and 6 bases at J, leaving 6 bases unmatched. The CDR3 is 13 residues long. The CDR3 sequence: CASKQGAKNGYTF. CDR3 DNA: TGTGCCAGCAAACAGGGGGCGAAAAATGGCTACACCTTC.